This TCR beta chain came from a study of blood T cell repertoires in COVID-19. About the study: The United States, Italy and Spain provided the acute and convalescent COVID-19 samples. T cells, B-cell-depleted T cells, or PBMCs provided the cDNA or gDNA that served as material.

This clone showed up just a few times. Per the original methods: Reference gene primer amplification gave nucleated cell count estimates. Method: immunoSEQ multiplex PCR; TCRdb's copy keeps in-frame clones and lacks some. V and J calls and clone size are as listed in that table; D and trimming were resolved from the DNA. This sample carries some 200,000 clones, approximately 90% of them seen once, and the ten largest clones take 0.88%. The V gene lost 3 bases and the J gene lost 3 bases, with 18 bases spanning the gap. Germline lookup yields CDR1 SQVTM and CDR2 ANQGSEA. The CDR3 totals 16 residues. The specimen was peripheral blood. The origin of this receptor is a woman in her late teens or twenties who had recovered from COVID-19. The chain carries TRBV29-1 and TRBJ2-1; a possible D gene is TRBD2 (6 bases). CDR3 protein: CSVDAPSATVYNEQFF. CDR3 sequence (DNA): TGCAGCGTTGACGCGCCTAGCGCCACCGTCTACAATGAGCAGTTCTTC.